What follows are 10 T cell receptor beta chains derived from one specimen sequenced in a study of response to subunit inactivated influenza vaccine. Via MiXCR, TCRdb re-called the RT-PCR reads, giving one row per CDR3 protein. The data contain 650,000 to 850,000 distinct CDR3 sequences, roughly 14% of them singletons. The material was PBMCs from blood, obtained 14 days before vaccination. These receptors were collected from a man aged 50-60 years who received an inactivated influenza vaccine.

This clonotype has ten or more counts. The chain couples TRBV5-1 to TRBJ2-2; 7 bases map to TRBD1. The length of the CDR3 is 16 residues. Germline-derived CDR1 and CDR2 are SGHRS and YFSETQ. J gave up 0 bases and V 0 bases, and 2 bases lay outside the gene matches. The CDR3 DNA sequence: TGCGCCAGCAGCTTGGAAGGGGGCGCGAACACCGGGGAGCTGTTTTTT. Amino acids: CASSLEGGANTGELFF.

This clonotype occurred a few times. V usage is TRBV2 and J usage is TRBJ1-1; D is possibly TRBD1 (5 bases). Germline V gene lookup returns CDR1 SNHLY and CDR2 FYNNEI. V lost 2 bases, J lost 0 bases, and 13 bases lay in between. This CDR3 comprises 16 residues. The CDR3 DNA sequence: TGTGCCAGCAGTGAAAGGGGTCGGGAGATGAACACTGAAGCTTTCTTT. This sequence encodes CASSERGREMNTEAFF.

V usage is TRBV2 and J usage is TRBJ2-7; D not resolved. Looked up from germline, CDR1 is SNHLY and CDR2 is FYNNEI. V lost 4 bases and J lost 0, with 10 bases in between. CDR3 size: 14 residues. CDR3 sequence reads: CASSGDRSSYEQYF. CDR3 bases: TGTGCCAGCAGTGGAGACCGGAGCTCCTACGAGCAGTACTTC.

This clonotype was seen repeatedly, ten times or more. The chain couples TRBV7-9 to TRBJ1-2; D not certain. From germline, CDR1 is SEHNR and CDR2 FQNEAQ (reference sequence). V shed 0 bases and J shed 8 bases, with 10 bases lying between them. The CDR3 is 13 residues long. CDR3 sequence: CASSLAGIGGYTF. The CDR3 coding sequence is TGTGCCAGCAGCTTAGCGGGGATCGGGGGCTACACCTTC.

The V gene is TRBV4-1, the J gene TRBJ1-1; TRBD1 matches at 7 bases. Germline V gives CDR1 MGHRA, CDR2 YSYEKL. The CDR3 sequence is 14 residues long. V shed 3 bases and J 3 bases; nucleotides not matched to a gene: 4. The CDR3 nucleotides read TGCGCCAGCAGCCACCCCCAGGGGGACACTGAAGCTTTCTTT. As protein: CASSHPQGDTEAFF.

This chain joins TRBV5-5 and TRBJ2-1; D might be TRBD2 (5 bases). Trimming stripped 1 base from V and 4 bases from J, with 12 bases between. Germline V gene lookup returns CDR1 SGHKS and CDR2 YYEKEE (reference sequence). This CDR3 comprises 15 residues. CDR3 nucleotides: TGTGCCAGCAGCTTGCTTGCTAGCAAATACAATGAGCAGTTCTTC. It codes for CASSLLASKYNEQFF.

This clonotype was detected only a few times. This sequence joins TRBV6-2 or TRBV6-3 and TRBJ1-2, with unresolved D. V lost 7 bases and J 3 bases, leaving 15 bases between the germline ends. CDR1 and CDR2 from the germline V gene are MNHEY and SVGEGT. This CDR3 region has 14 residues. For the CDR3, the DNA is TGTGCCAGCACCGACGATTGGGTTGACTATGGCTACACCTTC. As protein: CASTDDWVDYGYTF.

In its sample, this clonotype was seen many times. The chain links TRBV28 to TRBJ2-7; 8 bases are a match to TRBD2. The CDR3 runs 13 residues. CDR1 is MDHEN and CDR2 is SYDVKM in the germline V gene. Losses at the gene ends were 6 bases for V and 6 bases for J; bases not matched to a gene: 7. CDR3 nucleotides: TGTGCCAGCAGCCTTAGCGCGGGGGGCGAGCAGTACTTC. This translates into CASSLSAGGEQYF.

This clonotype was seen repeatedly, ten times or more. The CDR3 DNA is TGTGCCAGCAGCTTGGGGACAGGGCCTAGCTATGGCTACACCTTC. Protein product: CASSLGTGPSYGYTF. The V gene is TRBV11-2, the J gene TRBJ1-2; 9 bases map to TRBD1. The CDR3 is made up of 15 amino acids. From germline, CDR1 is SGHAT and CDR2 FQNNGV. The ends lost 3 bases at V and 4 bases at J; junction bases unmatched: 6.

The chain links TRBV24-1 to TRBJ2-5; 11 nucleotides line up with TRBD2. This CDR3 is 15 amino acids long. V was clipped by 0 bases and J by 4 bases; unmatched bases: 0. CDR1 and CDR2 (germline): KGHDR, SFDVKD. The CDR3 DNA reads as TGTGCCACCAGTGATTTGGGACTAGCGGGAGAGACCCAGTACTTC. This sequence encodes CATSDLGLAGETQYF.